Each of the 8 T cell receptor beta chains below was sequenced from the same sample in a study of blood T cell repertoires in COVID-19. Assay: immunoSEQ multiplex PCR; the TCRdb copy retains only in-frame clones and omits some. The table has about 280,000 clones, nearly 90% seen once. Sequencing was performed on PBMCs or T cells enriched from blood (not recorded which). All receptors derive from a woman aged 18-30 years with acute COVID-19.

The chain couples TRBV12-3 or TRBV12-4 to TRBJ1-5; D ambiguous. Between the trimmed V and J ends, which lost 5 bases and 7 bases, there was a span of 6 bases. The CDR3 totals 11 residues. The CDR3, as DNA: TGTGCCAGCAGTGTGGGCCAGCCCCAGCATTTT. Its protein is CASSVGQPQHF.

This clone was detected once. The chain has TRBV4-2 and TRBJ2-7, with TRBD2 matching 9 bases. The V gene's germline CDR1 is LGHNA and CDR2 YNFKEQ. The trim removed 3 bases at V and 2 bases at J, leaving 5 bases unmatched. The CDR3 has 15 residues. The DNA of the CDR3 is TGTGCCAGCAGCCATAGACTAGCGGAACCCTACGAGCAGTACTTC. Translated, it gives CASSHRLAEPYEQYF.

The chain couples TRBV10-1 to TRBJ2-7; TRBD1 matches at 8 bases. CDR1 WNHNN and CDR2 SYGVQD come from the germline V gene (reference sequence). V was clipped by 3 bases and J by 3 bases; unmatched bases: 7. The CDR3 has 15 amino acids. In DNA form, the CDR3 reads TGCGCCAGCAGTGATCGACAGGGGAAAGGCTACGAGCAGTACTTC. Its translation is CASSDRQGKGYEQYF.

This chain connects TRBV6-5 to TRBJ2-7, with 10 bases matching TRBD1. Unmatched junction bases numbered 9, after V lost 0 bases and J lost 7 bases. This CDR3 is built from 16 residues. Germline lookup yields CDR1 MNHEY and CDR2 SVGAGI. CDR3 loop: CASSYSTGQGVLEQYF. The CDR3, as DNA: TGTGCCAGCAGTTACTCGACTGGACAGGGGGTGTTAGAGCAGTACTTC.

On this clone itself: A read error may produce the germline difference seen at one junction end. The gene calls are TRBV7-3 and TRBJ2-3; 11 bases match TRBD2. The CDR3 is 18 amino acids. CDR1 and CDR2 (germline): SGHTA, FQGTGA. This CDR3 is CASSLTSGSGRSSDTQYF. CDR3 nucleotides: TGTGCCAGCAGCCTAACTAGCGGGAGTGGTAGGAGTTCAGATACGCAGTATTTT.

The chain carries TRBV6-5 and TRBJ1-5; D uncertain. The germline gives CDR1 MNHEY, CDR2 SVGAGI. The CDR3 is 14 residues long. Trimming removed 7 bases at V and 0 bases at J, with 10 bases between. CDR3 sequence reads: CASNPGFSNQPQHF. CDR3 DNA sequence: TGTGCCAGCAATCCAGGTTTTAGCAATCAGCCCCAGCATTTT.

This chain connects TRBV5-4 to TRBJ1-6, with 10 nucleotides matching TRBD1. Per germline, CDR1 SGHNT and CDR2 YYREEE (reference sequence). The CDR3 length is 17 residues. Trimming took 4 bases from V and 5 from J; bases not matched to a gene: 9. As DNA, the CDR3 is TGTGCCAGCAGCAGGAGGACAGGGGGAATTGATAATTCACCCCTCCACTTT. It codes for CASSRRTGGIDNSPLHF.

V gene TRBV2 combines with J gene TRBJ1-5; TRBD1 agrees at 7 bases. CDR1 and CDR2 (germline): SNHLY, FYNNEI. V trimming: 7 bases; J trimming: 1 base; junction bases outside the gene matches: 7. The CDR3 length is 15 residues. The CDR3 spells CASTPTGLSNQPQHF. In DNA form, the CDR3 reads TGTGCCAGCACTCCGACAGGGCTAAGCAATCAGCCCCAGCATTTT. Full variable domain (outside the CDR3, taken from reference TRBV2 and TRBJ1-5): EPEVTQTPSHQVTQMGQEVILRCVPISNHLYFYWYRQILGQKVEFLVSFYNNEISEKSEIFDDQFSVERPDGSNFTLKIRSTKLEDSAMYFCASTPTGLSNQPQHFGDGTRLSIL.